A selection of T cell receptor beta chains follows, all from one sample in a study of chemoradiotherapy in HPV16-positive cancers. TCRdb's copy holds only in-frame clones and misses some; the assay was immunoSEQ multiplex PCR. The profile shows about 30,000 clones, about 91% of them singletons. The input for sequencing was blood, taken from a patient who underwent chemoradiotherapy. These receptors originate from a human donor with HPV-associated anogenital cancer. Both conserved end residues are part of each CDR3.

V gene	J gene	CDR3 protein
TRBV30	TRBJ1-5	CAWSPRTYSNQPQHF
TRBV2	TRBJ2-2	CASKKTGENTGELFF
TRBV7-2	TRBJ2-2	CASSLSSLTGELFF
TRBV7-9	TRBJ2-2	CASSLSFQGPGELFF
TRBV27	TRBJ2-1	CASSPGLAPYNEQFF
TRBV7-2	TRBJ1-1	CASSLGVFRGAFF
TRBV7-2	TRBJ2-4	CASSLGVGSLAKNIQYF
TRBV27	TRBJ2-7	CASSSTTGALYEQYF
TRBV5-4	TRBJ2-5	CASSLDRRGETQYF
TRBV11-2	TRBJ2-7	CASSLEITGDECEQYF
TRBV15	TRBJ1-1	CATSRDGLGNTEAFF
TRBV10-3	TRBJ2-7	CAISESLGGPISYEQYF
TRBV6-5	TRBJ1-1	CASSPLPPNTEAFF
TRBV5-6	TRBJ2-7	CASSLTSGVYEQYF
TRBV7-7	TRBJ2-3	CASSPIGLGGADTQYF
TRBV6-6	TRBJ1-2	CASSFGQGAGGYTF
TRBV6-6	TRBJ2-5	CASSYRTVQETQYF
TRBV10-3	TRBJ1-1	CAINENMNTEAFF
TRBV7-9	TRBJ2-7	CASSLENTYEQYF
TRBV5-1	TRBJ2-6	CASSLGESSGANVLTF
TRBV7-6	TRBJ1-5	CASSLTGTDQPQHF
TRBV4-3	TRBJ2-3	CASSQVEGRGTDTQYF
TRBV2	TRBJ2-5	CASSARTEGTQYF
TRBV28	TRBJ1-2	CASSGGRDYGYTF
TRBV5-1	TRBJ2-7	CASSRGGQGDYEQYF
TRBV19	TRBJ1-1	CAALRGTEAFF
TRBV2	TRBJ1-5	CASSPEVGNQPQHF
TRBV4-1	TRBJ2-7	CASSILAGGIYEQYF
TRBV19	TRBJ1-5	CASNDGPGFLPQHF
TRBV19	TRBJ1-6	CASSMSGRENSPLHF
TRBV27	TRBJ2-7	CASSLRGTGGYEQYF
TRBV19	TRBJ1-2	CASSVLQGGFGGYAF
TRBV5-5	TRBJ1-1	CASNPGQGRAGTEAFF
TRBV27	TRBJ1-5	CASSLTGVLSYGNQPQHF
TRBV5-1	TRBJ1-5	CASSLVPGENQPQHF
TRBV7-2	TRBJ2-1	CASSHVGGSSYNEQFF
TRBV9	TRBJ2-3	CASSEGLAGGRRTDTQYF
TRBV5-1	TRBJ2-3	CASSSLPPDSTDTQYF
TRBV28	TRBJ2-5	CASSITGVQETQYF
TRBV6-4	TRBJ2-7	CASSECPGTGGSEQYF
TRBV6-1	TRBJ2-1	CASSEWGAHWDEQFF
TRBV18	TRBJ2-1	CASSAGTGNYNEQFF
TRBV4-3	TRBJ2-7	CASSRNQAAYEQYF
TRBV11-2	TRBJ2-1	CASSLDRTSGRAQFF
TRBV6-5	TRBJ2-3	CASSSPGQGTNTQYF
TRBV5-4	TRBJ2-6	CASSFDGTSPSGANVLTF
TRBV15	TRBJ2-7	CATSRDLGLMYEQYF
TRBV10-3	TRBJ2-2	CAISDPSGSSTGELFF
TRBV4-1	TRBJ2-2	CASSQVAGGNTGELFF
TRBV7-2	TRBJ1-3	CASSLGGQGLSGNTIYF
TRBV5-1	TRBJ2-3	CASSLFLAGEDTQYF